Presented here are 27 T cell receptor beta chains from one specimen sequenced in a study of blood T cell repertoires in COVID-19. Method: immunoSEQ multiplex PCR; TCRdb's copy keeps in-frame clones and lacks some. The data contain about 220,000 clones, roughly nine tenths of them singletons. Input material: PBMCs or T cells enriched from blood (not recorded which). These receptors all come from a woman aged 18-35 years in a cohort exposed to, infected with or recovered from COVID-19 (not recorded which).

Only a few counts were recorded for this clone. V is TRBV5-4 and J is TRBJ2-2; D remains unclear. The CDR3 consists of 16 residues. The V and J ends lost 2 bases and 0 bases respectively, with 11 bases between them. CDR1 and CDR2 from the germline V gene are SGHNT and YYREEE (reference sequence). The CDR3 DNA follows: TGTGCCAGCAGCTTTGACATATTAGCGAACACCGGGGAGCTGTTTTTT. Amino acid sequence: CASSFDILANTGELFF.

The CDR3 bases are TGTGCCACCAGCAGAGTGAAGGACAGTACCTACGAGCAGTACTTC. Translated, it gives CATSRVKDSTYEQYF. The chain joins TRBV15 to TRBJ2-7, with D possibly TRBD1 on 6 matching bases. The V and J ends lost 1 base and 2 bases respectively, with 12 bases between them. This CDR3 region has 15 residues. Germline-derived CDR1 and CDR2 are LNHNV and YYDKDF (reference sequence).

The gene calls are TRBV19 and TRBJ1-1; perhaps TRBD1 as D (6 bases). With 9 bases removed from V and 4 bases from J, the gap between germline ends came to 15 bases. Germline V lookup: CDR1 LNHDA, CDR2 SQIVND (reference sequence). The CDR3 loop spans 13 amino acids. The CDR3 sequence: CASRRDISTEAFF. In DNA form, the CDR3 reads TGTGCCAGCAGACGGGACATTTCCACTGAAGCTTTCTTT.

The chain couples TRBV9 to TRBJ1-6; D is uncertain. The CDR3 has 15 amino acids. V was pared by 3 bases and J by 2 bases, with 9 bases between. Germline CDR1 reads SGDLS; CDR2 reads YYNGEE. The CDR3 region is CASSEREAYNSPLHF. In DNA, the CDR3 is TGTGCCAGCAGCGAAAGGGAGGCCTATAATTCACCCCTCCACTTT. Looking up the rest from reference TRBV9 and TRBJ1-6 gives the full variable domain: DSGVTQTPKHLITATGQRVTLRCSPRSGDLSVYWYQQSLDQGLQFLIQYYNGEERAKGNILERFSAQQFPDLHSELNLSSLELGDSALYFCASSEREAYNSPLHFGNGTRLTVT.

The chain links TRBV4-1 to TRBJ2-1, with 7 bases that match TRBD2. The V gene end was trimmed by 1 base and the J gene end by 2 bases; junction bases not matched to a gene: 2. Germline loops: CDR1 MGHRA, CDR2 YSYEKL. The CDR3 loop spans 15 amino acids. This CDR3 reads CASSQGGGAYNEQFF. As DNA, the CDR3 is TGCGCCAGCAGCCAAGGCGGGGGTGCCTACAATGAGCAGTTCTTC.

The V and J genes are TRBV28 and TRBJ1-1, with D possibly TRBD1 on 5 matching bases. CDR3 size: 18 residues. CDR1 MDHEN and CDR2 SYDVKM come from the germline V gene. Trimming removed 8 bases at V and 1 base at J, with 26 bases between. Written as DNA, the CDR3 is TGTGCCAGCGTATTAGGTAGGGCAGGGCGCCCGAGGAACACTGAAGCTTTCTTT. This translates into CASVLGRAGRPRNTEAFF.

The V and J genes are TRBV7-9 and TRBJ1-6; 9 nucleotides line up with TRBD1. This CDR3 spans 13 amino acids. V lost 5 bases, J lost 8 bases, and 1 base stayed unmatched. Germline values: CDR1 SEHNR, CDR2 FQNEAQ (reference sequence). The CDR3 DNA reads TGTGCCAGCAGCAGGACAGGGGATTCACCCCTCCACTTT. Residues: CASSRTGDSPLHF.

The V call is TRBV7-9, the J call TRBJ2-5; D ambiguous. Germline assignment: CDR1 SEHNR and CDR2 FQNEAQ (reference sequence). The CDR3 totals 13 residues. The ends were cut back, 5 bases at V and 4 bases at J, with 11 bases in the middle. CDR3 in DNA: TGTGCCAGCAGCGAAATCATCGGAGAGACCCAGTACTTC. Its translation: CASSEIIGETQYF.

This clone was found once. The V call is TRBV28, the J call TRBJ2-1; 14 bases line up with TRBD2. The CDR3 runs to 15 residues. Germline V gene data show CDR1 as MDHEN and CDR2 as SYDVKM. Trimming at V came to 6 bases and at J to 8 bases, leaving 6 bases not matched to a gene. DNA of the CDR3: TGTGCCAGCAGACGGACTAGCGGGGGGATGGATGAGCAGTTCTTC. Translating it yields CASRRTSGGMDEQFF.

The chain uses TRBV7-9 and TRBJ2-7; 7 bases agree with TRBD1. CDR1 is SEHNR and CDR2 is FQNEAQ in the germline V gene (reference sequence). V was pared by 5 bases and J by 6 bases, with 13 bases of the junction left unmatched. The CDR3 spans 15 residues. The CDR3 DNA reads TGTGCCAGCAGCCCACCCACAGGGGCCAGAGGCGAGCAGTACTTC. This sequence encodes CASSPPTGARGEQYF. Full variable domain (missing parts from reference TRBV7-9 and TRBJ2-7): DTGVSQNPRHKITKRGQNVTFRCDPISEHNRLYWYRQTLGQGPEFLTYFQNEAQLEKSRLLSDRFSAERPKGSFSTLEIQRTEQGDSAMYLCASSPPTGARGEQYFGPGTRLTVT.

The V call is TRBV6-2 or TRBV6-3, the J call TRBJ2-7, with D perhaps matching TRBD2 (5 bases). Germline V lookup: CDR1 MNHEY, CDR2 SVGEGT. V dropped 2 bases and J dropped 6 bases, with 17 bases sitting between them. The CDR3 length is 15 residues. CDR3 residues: CASSYPLGLATEQYF. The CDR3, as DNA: TGTGCCAGCAGTTACCCATTAGGCCTAGCTACCGAGCAGTACTTC.

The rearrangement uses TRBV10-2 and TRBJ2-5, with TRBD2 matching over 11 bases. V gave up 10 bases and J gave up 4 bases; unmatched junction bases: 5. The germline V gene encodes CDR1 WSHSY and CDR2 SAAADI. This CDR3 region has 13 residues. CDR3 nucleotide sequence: TGCGCCACTAGCGGGGGGATCGGAGAGACCCAGTACTTC. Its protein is CATSGGIGETQYF.

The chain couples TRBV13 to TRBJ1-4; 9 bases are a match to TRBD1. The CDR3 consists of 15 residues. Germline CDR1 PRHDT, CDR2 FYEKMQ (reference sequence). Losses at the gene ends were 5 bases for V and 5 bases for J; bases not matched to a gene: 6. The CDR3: CASSAKGTGNEKLFF. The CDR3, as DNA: TGTGCCAGCAGCGCTAAAGGGACAGGGAATGAAAAACTGTTTTTT.

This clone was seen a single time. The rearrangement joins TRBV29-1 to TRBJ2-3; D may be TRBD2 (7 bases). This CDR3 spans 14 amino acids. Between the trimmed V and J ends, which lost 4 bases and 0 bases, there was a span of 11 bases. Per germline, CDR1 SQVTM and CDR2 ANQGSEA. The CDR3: CSVVGGPSTDTQYF. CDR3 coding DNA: TGCAGCGTTGTGGGGGGGCCCAGCACAGATACGCAGTATTTT.

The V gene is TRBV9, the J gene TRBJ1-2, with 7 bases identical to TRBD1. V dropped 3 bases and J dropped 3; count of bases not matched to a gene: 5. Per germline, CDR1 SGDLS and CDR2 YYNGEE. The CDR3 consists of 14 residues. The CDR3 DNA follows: TGTGCCAGCAGCGCCGGCACAGGGGACTATGGCTACACCTTC. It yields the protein CASSAGTGDYGYTF.

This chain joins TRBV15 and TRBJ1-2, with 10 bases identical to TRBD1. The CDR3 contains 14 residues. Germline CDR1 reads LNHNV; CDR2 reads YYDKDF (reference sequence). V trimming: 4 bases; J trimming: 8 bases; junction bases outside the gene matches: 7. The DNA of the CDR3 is TGTGCCACCAGCATCGGGACAGGGGAAGGGGGCTACACCTTC. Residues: CATSIGTGEGGYTF.

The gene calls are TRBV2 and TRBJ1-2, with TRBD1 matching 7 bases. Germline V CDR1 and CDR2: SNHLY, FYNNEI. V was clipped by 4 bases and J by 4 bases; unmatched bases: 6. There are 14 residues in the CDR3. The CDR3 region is CASSAQGNPYGYTF. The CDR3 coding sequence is TGTGCCAGCAGTGCACAGGGGAACCCCTATGGCTACACCTTC.

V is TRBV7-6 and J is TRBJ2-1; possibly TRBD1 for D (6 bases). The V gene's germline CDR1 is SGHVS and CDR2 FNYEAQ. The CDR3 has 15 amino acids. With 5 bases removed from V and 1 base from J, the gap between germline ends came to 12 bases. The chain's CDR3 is CASSLQGGSYNEQFF. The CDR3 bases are TGTGCCAGCAGCCTCCAAGGGGGATCCTACAATGAGCAGTTCTTC. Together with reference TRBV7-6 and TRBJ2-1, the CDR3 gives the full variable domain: GAGVSQSPRYKVTKRGQDVALRCDPISGHVSLYWYRQALGQGPEFLTYFNYEAQQDKSGLPNDRFSAERPEGSISTLTIQRTEQRDSAMYRCASSLQGGSYNEQFFGPGTRLTVL.

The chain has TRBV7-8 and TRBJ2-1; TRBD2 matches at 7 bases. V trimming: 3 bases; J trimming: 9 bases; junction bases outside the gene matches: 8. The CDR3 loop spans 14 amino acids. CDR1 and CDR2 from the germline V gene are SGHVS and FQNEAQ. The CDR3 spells CASSFLLATSEQFF. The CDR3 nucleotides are TGTGCCAGCAGCTTCCTACTAGCGACGTCTGAGCAGTTCTTC.

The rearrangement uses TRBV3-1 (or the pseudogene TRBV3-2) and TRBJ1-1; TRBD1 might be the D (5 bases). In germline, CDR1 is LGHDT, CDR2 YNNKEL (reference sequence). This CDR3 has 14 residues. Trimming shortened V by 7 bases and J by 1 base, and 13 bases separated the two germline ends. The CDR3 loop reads CASKNLGENTEAFF. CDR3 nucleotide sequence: TGTGCCAGCAAGAACTTAGGGGAGAACACTGAAGCTTTCTTT.

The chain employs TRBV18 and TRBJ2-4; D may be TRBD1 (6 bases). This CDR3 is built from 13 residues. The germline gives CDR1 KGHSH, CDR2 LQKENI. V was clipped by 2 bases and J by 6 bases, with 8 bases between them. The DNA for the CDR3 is TGTGCCAGCTCACCAACAGGGACAAACATTCAGTACTTC. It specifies CASSPTGTNIQYF.

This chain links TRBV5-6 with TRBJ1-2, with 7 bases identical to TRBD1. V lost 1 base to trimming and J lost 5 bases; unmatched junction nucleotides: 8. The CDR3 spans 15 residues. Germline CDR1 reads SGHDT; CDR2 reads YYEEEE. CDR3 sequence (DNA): TGTGCCAGCAGCTTGTCTGACAGGGCAATTTATGGCTACACCTTC. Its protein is CASSLSDRAIYGYTF.

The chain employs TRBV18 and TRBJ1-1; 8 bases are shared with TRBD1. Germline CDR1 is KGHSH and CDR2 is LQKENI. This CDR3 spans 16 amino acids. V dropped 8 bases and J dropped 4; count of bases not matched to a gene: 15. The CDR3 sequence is CASRTRGQGISTEAFF. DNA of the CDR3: TGTGCCAGCCGGACCAGGGGGCAGGGAATCAGCACTGAAGCTTTCTTT. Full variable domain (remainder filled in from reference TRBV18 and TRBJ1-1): NAGVMQNPRHLVRRRGQEARLRCSPMKGHSHVYWYRQLPEEGLKFMVYLQKENIIDESGMPKERFSAEFPKEGPSILRIQQVVRGDSAAYFCASRTRGQGISTEAFFGQGTRLTVV.

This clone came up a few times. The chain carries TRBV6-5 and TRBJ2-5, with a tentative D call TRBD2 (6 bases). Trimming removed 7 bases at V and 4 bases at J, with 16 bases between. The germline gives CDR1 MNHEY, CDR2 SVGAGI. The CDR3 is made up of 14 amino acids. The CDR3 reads CASIGTGDLETQYF. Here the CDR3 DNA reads TGTGCCAGCATAGGGACTGGGGATCTAGAGACCCAGTACTTC.

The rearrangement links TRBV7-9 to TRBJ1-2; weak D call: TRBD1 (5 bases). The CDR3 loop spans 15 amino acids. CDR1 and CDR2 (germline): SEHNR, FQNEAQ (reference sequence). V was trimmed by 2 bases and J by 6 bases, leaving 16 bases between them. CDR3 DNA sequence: TGTGCCAGCAGCTTAATCGGGGGACTCTTTCATGGCTACACCTTC. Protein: CASSLIGGLFHGYTF.

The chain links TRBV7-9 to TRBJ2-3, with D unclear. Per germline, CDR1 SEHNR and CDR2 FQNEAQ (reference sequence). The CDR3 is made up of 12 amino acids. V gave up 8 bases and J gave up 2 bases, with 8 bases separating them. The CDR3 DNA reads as TGTGCCAGCGCACTCGACACAGATACGCAGTATTTT. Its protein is CASALDTDTQYF.

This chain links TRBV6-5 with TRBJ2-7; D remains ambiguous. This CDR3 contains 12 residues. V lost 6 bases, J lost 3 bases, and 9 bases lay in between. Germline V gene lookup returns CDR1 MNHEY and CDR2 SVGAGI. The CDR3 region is CASRGANYEQYF. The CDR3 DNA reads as TGTGCCAGCAGGGGCGCCAACTACGAGCAGTACTTC.